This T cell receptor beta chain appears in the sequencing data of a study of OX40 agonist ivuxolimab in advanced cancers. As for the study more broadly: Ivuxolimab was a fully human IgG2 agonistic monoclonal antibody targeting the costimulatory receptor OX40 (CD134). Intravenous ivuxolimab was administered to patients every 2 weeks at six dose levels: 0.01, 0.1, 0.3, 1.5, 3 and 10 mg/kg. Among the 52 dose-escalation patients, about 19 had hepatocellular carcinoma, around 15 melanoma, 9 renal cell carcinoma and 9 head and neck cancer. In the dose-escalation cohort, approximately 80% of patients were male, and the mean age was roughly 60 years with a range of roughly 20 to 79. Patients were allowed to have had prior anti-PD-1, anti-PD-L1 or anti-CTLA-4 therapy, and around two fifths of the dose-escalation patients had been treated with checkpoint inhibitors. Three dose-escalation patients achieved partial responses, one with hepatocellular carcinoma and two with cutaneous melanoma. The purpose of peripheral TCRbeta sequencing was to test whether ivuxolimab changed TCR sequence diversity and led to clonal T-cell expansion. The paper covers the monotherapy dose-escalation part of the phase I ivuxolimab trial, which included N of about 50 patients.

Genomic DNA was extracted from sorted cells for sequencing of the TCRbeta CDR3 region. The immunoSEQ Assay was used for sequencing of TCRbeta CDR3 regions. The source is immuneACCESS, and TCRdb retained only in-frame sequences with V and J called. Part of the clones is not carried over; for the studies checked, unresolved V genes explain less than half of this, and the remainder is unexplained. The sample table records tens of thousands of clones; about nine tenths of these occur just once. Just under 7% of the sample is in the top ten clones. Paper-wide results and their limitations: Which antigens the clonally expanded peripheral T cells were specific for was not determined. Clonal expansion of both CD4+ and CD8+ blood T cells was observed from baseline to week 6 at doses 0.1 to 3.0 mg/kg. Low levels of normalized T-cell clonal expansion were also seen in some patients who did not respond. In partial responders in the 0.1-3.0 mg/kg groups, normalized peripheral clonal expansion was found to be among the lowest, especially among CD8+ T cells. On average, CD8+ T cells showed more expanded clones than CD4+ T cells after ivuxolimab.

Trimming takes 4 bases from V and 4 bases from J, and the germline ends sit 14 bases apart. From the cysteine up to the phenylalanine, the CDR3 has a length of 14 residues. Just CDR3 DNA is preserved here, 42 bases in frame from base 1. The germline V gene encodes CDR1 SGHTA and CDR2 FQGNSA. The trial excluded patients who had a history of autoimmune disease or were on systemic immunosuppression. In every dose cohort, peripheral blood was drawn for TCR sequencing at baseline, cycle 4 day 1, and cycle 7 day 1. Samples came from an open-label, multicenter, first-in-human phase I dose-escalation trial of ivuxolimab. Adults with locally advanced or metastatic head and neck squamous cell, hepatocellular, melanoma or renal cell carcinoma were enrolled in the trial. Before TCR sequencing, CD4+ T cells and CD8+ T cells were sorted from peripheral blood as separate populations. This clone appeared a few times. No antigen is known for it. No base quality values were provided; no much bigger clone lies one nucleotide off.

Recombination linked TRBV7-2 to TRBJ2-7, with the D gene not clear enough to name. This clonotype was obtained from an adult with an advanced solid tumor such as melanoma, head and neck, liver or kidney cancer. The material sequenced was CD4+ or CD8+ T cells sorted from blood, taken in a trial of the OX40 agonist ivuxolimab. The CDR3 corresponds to CASSSDITEYEQYF. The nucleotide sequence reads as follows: TGTGCCAGCAGCTCCGACATTACAGAGTACGAGCAGTACTTC.